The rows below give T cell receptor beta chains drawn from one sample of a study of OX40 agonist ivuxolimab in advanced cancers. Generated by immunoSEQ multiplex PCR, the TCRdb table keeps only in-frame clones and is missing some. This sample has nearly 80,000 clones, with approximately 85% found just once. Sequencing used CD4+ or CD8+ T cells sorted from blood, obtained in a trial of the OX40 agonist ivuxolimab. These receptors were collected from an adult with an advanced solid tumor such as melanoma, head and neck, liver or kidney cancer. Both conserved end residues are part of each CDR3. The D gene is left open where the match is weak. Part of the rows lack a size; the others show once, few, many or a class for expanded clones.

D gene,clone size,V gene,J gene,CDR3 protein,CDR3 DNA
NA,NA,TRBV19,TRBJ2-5,CASSIGSGQETQYF,TGTGCCAGTAGTATAGGTTCAGGGCAAGAGACCCAGTACTTC
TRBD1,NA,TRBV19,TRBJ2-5,CASTPGTGGWETQYF,TGTGCCAGTACGCCCGGGACAGGGGGATGGGAGACCCAGTACTTC
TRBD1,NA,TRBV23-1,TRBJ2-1,CASHPGQPVNEQFF,TGCGCCAGTCATCCGGGACAGCCCGTGAATGAGCAGTTCTTC
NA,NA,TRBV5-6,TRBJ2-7,CASSSALNEQYF,TGTGCCAGCAGCTCGGCACTCAACGAGCAGTACTTC
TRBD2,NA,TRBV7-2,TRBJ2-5,CASSSTSGRARETQYF,TGTGCCAGCAGCTCGACTAGCGGGAGGGCTCGAGAGACCCAGTACTTC
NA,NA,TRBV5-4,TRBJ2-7,CASSLSWAGYAYEQYF,TGTGCCAGCAGCTTGTCTTGGGCGGGTTACGCCTACGAGCAGTACTTC
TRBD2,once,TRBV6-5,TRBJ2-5,CASSYQTSGQETQYF,TGTGCCAGCAGTTACCAGACTAGCGGACAAGAGACCCAGTACTTC
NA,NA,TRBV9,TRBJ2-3,CASSAWDDTDTQYF,TGTGCCAGCAGCGCATGGGACGACACAGATACGCAGTATTTT
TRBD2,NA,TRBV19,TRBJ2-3,CASKTSGAADTQYF,TGTGCCAGTAAAACTAGCGGGGCAGCAGATACGCAGTATTTT
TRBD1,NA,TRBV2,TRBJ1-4,CASSDRTGDNEKLFF,TGTGCCAGCAGTGACCGGACAGGGGATAATGAAAAACTGTTTTTT
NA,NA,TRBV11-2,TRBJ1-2,CASSGVDRHTLKYGYTF,TGTGCCAGCAGCGGAGTCGACAGGCATACCTTAAAATATGGCTACACCTTC
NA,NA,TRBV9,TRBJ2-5,CASSVSPAQETQYF,TGTGCCAGCAGCGTAAGTCCGGCACAAGAGACCCAGTACTTC
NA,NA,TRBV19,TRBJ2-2,CASSIVTENTGELFF,TGTGCCAGTAGTATAGTAACGGAGAACACCGGGGAGCTGTTTTTT
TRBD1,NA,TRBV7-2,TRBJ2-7,CASSFDRAASYEQYF,TGTGCCAGCAGCTTTGACAGGGCCGCGTCCTACGAGCAGTACTTC
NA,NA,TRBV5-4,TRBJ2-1,CASSLRGVNEQFF,TGTGCCAGCAGCTTGAGGGGGGTCAATGAGCAGTTCTTC
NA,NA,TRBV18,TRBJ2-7,CASSPSEGYEQYF,TGTGCCAGCTCACCGAGTGAGGGTTACGAGCAGTACTTC
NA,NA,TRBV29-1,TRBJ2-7,CSVVEGPLGEQYF,TGCAGCGTTGTAGAAGGTCCCCTCGGCGAGCAGTACTTC
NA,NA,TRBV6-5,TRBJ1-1,CASSPRGGEDTEAFF,TGTGCCAGCAGTCCCCGGGGAGGTGAGGACACTGAAGCTTTCTTT
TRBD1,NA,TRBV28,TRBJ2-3,CASSQGQTYTDTQYF,TGTGCCAGCAGTCAGGGACAGACATACACAGATACGCAGTATTTT
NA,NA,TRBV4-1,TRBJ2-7,CASSQDLDEQYF,TGCGCCAGCAGCCAAGATCTTGACGAGCAGTACTTC
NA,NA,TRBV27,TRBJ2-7,CASSFEGGSYEQYF,TGTGCCAGCAGTTTCGAGGGCGGATCCTACGAGCAGTACTTC
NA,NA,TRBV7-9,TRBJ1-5,CASSLAGDQPQHF,TGTGCCAGCAGCTTAGCTGGGGATCAGCCCCAGCATTTT
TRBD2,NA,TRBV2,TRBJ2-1,CASRQEVAGIYEQFF,TGTGCCAGCAGACAAGAGGTAGCGGGAATCTATGAGCAGTTCTTC
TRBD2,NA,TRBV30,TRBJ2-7,CASWEGTDEQYF,TGTGCTTCATGGGAGGGCACCGACGAGCAGTACTTC
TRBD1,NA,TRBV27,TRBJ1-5,CASSPRGTGTQPQHF,TGTGCCAGCAGTCCCCGCGGGACAGGGACTCAGCCCCAGCATTTT
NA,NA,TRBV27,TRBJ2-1,CASHRYNEQFF,TGTGCCAGCCATCGGTACAATGAGCAGTTCTTC
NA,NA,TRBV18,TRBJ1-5,CASSPIRGDQPQHF,TGTGCCAGCTCACCAATCCGGGGTGATCAGCCCCAGCATTTT
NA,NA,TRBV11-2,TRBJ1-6,CASSWTGSSYNSPLHF,TGTGCCAGCAGTTGGACGGGAAGCTCCTATAATTCACCCCTCCACTTT
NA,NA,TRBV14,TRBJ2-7,CASSQEGVSYEQYF,TGTGCCAGCAGCCAAGAGGGGGTCTCCTACGAGCAGTACTTC
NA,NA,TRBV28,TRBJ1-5,CASRQGYVQPQHF,TGTGCCAGCAGACAGGGTTACGTTCAGCCCCAGCATTTT
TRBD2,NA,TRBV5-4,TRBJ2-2,CASSSPWTSGNTGELFF,TGTGCCAGCAGCTCACCTTGGACTAGCGGTAACACCGGGGAGCTGTTTTTT
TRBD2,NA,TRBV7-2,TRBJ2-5,CASSFPLAGQETQYF,TGTGCCAGCAGCTTTCCCCTAGCGGGGCAAGAGACCCAGTACTTC
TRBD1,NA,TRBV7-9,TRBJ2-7,CASSLAPRGRIWEQYF,TGTGCCAGCAGCTTGGCCCCCAGGGGGCGGATTTGGGAGCAGTACTTC
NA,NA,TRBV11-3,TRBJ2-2,CASSDRSTGELFF,TGTGCCAGCAGCGATCGTAGCACCGGGGAGCTGTTTTTT
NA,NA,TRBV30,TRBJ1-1,CAWSVGAEAFF,TGTGCCTGGAGTGTAGGGGCTGAAGCTTTCTTT
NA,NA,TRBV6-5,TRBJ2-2,CASSRVSGELFF,TGTGCCAGCAGTCGGGTTTCCGGGGAGCTGTTTTTT